This passage covers 21 T cell receptor beta chains from one sample sequenced in a study of T cells after yellow fever vaccination. TCRdb passed the 5' RACE reads through MiXCR, listing each CDR3 protein once. The sample includes 350,000 to 550,000 distinct CDR3 sequences, about 17% seen only once; the top ten take roughly a sixth. This specimen consisted of PBMCs, obtained before the yellow fever booster vaccination. The receptors originated from a man younger than 30 who received the YFV17D yellow fever vaccine.

Only a few counts were recorded for this clonotype. J is TRBJ1-5 and V is TRBV15; 8 bases fit TRBD1. Germline lookup yields CDR1 LNHNV and CDR2 YYDKDF (reference sequence). There are 14 residues in the CDR3. V lost 5 bases to trimming and J lost 5 bases; unmatched junction nucleotides: 5. The CDR3 spells CATSPGGGYQPQHF. CDR3 nucleotide sequence: TGTGCCACCAGCCCAGGGGGCGGATATCAGCCCCAGCATTTT.

This clonotype showed up just a few times. This chain links TRBV7-9 with TRBJ1-1; 10 nucleotides agree with TRBD1. CDR1 and CDR2 (germline): SEHNR, FQNEAQ (reference sequence). J was trimmed by 4 bases and V by 5 bases; bases with no gene match: 4. The CDR3 is made up of 14 amino acids. The CDR3 nucleotides read TGTGCCAGCAGCACGACAGGGGGCGGCACTGAAGCTTTCTTT. It specifies CASSTTGGGTEAFF.

V is TRBV10-3 and J is TRBJ2-7; D not resolved. The CDR3 extends over 14 amino acids. Trimming took off 11 bases at V and 4 bases at J, with 21 bases between the two ends. CDR1 and CDR2 from the germline V gene are ENHRY and SYGVKD. The CDR3 here is CAPPVPIPPYEQYV. DNA of the CDR3: TGTGCCCCTCCAGTCCCCATCCCCCCTTACGAGCAGTACGTC.

This clonotype appeared a few times. The chain joins TRBV7-8 to TRBJ1-5, with D possibly matching TRBD1 (6 bases). Germline values: CDR1 SGHVS, CDR2 FQNEAQ. This CDR3 has 18 amino acids. V was cut by 5 bases and J by 0 bases, with 20 bases left in between. In DNA form, the CDR3 reads TGTGCCAGCAGCCCATACCCGCGGGACACGTTTAGCAATCAGCCCCAGCATTTT. As protein: CASSPYPRDTFSNQPQHF. Variable domain in full (rest from reference TRBV7-8 and TRBJ1-5): GAGVSQSPRYKVAKRGQDVALRCDPISGHVSLFWYQQALGQGPEFLTYFQNEAQLDKSGLPSDRFFAERPEGSVSTLKIQRTQQEDSAVYLCASSPYPRDTFSNQPQHFGDGTRLSIL.

In its sample, this clonotype was seen a few times. In DNA form, the CDR3 reads TGCGCCAGCACCCGGGTCCCGACTAGCACAGATACGCAGTATTTT. Amino acids: CASTRVPTSTDTQYF. The rearrangement uses TRBV5-1 and TRBJ2-3; D not resolved. The ends were cut back, 6 bases at V and 0 bases at J, with 14 bases in the middle. The V gene's germline CDR1 is SGHRS and CDR2 YFSETQ. The CDR3 covers 15 residues.

The chain employs TRBV5-6 and TRBJ2-1; 7 nucleotides align to TRBD2. Germline CDR1 is SGHDT and CDR2 is YYEEEE. CDR3 length: 17 residues. J lost 2 bases, V lost 0 bases, and 8 bases had no gene match. CDR3 in amino acids: CASSLGVGLGTYNEQFF. For the CDR3, the DNA is TGTGCCAGCAGCTTGGGAGTTGGACTAGGGACCTACAATGAGCAGTTCTTC.

This chain links TRBV5-1 with TRBJ1-4; TRBD1 is a possible D gene (5 bases). The CDR3 length is 15 residues. Between the trimmed V and J ends, which lost 4 bases and 3 bases, there was a span of 13 bases. From germline, CDR1 is SGHRS and CDR2 YFSETQ. CDR3 protein: CASSDTQGANEKLFF. The CDR3, as DNA: TGCGCCAGCAGCGACACTCAGGGTGCTAATGAAAAACTGTTTTTT.

The chain is built from TRBV6-5 and TRBJ2-2; the match to TRBD1 covers 10 bases. CDR1 is MNHEY, CDR2 SVGAGI, per germline. The CDR3 runs 19 residues. Germline trimming cut 4 bases from V and 3 bases from J; bases unmatched to any gene: 14. DNA for the CDR3: TGTGCCAGCAGTTTCCATCGACTGTGGACAGGGGGAGACACCGGGGAGCTGTTTTTT. As protein: CASSFHRLWTGGDTGELFF.

The chain is built from TRBV11-2 and TRBJ2-7; D may correspond to TRBD1 or TRBD2 (6 bases each). CDR1 is SGHAT and CDR2 is FQNNGV in the germline V gene. CDR3 length: 15 amino acids. V was cut by 0 bases and J by 2 bases, with 11 bases left in between. The CDR3 reads CASSLDGGRAYEQYF. CDR3 in DNA: TGTGCCAGCAGCTTAGACGGGGGCCGAGCCTACGAGCAGTACTTC.

The sample holds a few counts of this clonotype. The chain recombines TRBV11-2 with TRBJ2-1; TRBD1 agrees at 7 bases. The CDR3 loop spans 15 amino acids. Germline V lookup: CDR1 SGHAT, CDR2 FQNNGV. Unmatched junction bases numbered 5, after V lost 3 bases and J lost 3 bases. The CDR3 here is CASSFRGTRYNEQFF. DNA of the CDR3: TGTGCCAGCAGCTTCAGGGGGACCCGCTACAATGAGCAGTTCTTC.

The table lists this clonotype with a few counts. The V gene is TRBV20-1, the J gene TRBJ1-1; TRBD1 agrees at 8 bases. V gave up 5 bases and J gave up 1 base; unmatched junction bases: 3. The CDR3 consists of 13 residues. CDR1 and CDR2 (germline): DFQATT, SNEGSKA (reference sequence). The CDR3 reads CSALDRGNTEAFF. The CDR3, as DNA: TGCAGTGCTTTAGACAGGGGGAACACTGAAGCTTTCTTT.

This clonotype has only one observation. One end of the junction is discordant with germline, which a read error may explain. The chain has TRBV10-3 and TRBJ1-5, with D perhaps TRBD1 (6 bases). The CDR3 has 15 amino acids. Germline loops: CDR1 ENHRY, CDR2 SYGVKD. The CDR3 nucleotides read TGTGCCCTCAGTGAGTCGGGGGGAGGGGGTCAGCCCCAGCATTTT. This codes for CALSESGGGGQPQHF.

In this sample, this clonotype turned up a few times. The chain joins TRBV7-2 to TRBJ2-1; unclear D gene. CDR3 length equals 14 residues. The germline V gene encodes CDR1 SGHTA and CDR2 FQGNSA. Trimming shortened V by 2 bases and J by 10 bases, and 15 bases separated the two germline ends. CDR3 sequence reads: CASSLRNTPYEQFF. Here the CDR3 DNA reads TGTGCCAGCAGCTTACGGAACACCCCGTACGAGCAGTTCTTC.

This clonotype has more than one count but fewer than ten. CDR3 coding DNA: TGTGCCAGCAGTCAAGGATACACCTACGAGCAGTACTTC. Encoded protein: CASSQGYTYEQYF. The V call is TRBV6-2 or TRBV6-3, the J call TRBJ2-7, with D uncertain. The CDR3 spans 13 residues. The germline V gene encodes CDR1 MNHEY and CDR2 SVGEGT. V lost 5 bases, J lost 2 bases, and 10 bases lay in between.

The chain joins TRBV29-1 to TRBJ1-1; D is uncertain. V was trimmed by 4 bases and J by 0 bases, leaving 9 bases between them. This CDR3 region has 13 residues. Germline assignment: CDR1 SQVTM and CDR2 ANQGSEA. CDR3: CSVGKGLNTEAFF. The CDR3 nucleotides are TGCAGCGTTGGGAAAGGGTTGAACACTGAAGCTTTCTTT.

This chain links TRBV12-3 or TRBV12-4 with TRBJ1-2; the match to TRBD1 covers 7 bases. The CDR3 spans 12 residues. V lost 8 bases to trimming and J lost 10 bases; unmatched junction nucleotides: 10. Here the CDR3 reads CASSGGDSNYTF. CDR3 nucleotide sequence: TGTGCCAGCTCGGGAGGGGACAGTAACTACACCTTC.

Comment on this clonotype: This clone may be a read error of a much larger clone one base away. V usage is TRBV24-1 and J usage is TRBJ2-6, with unresolved D. Germline values: CDR1 KGHDR, CDR2 SFDVKD. The CDR3 extends over 13 amino acids. CDR3 in DNA: TGTGCCACCGGCGCGTCTGAGGCCAACGTCCTGACTTTC. This encodes CATGASEANVLTF.

The table lists this clonotype with a few counts. V and J are TRBV5-1 and TRBJ2-1, with 11 bases matching TRBD2. Germline CDR1 is SGHRS and CDR2 is YFSETQ. J was trimmed by 9 bases and V by 0 bases; bases with no gene match: 5. The CDR3 covers 15 residues. The CDR3 coding sequence is TGCGCCAGCAGCTTGGTAGCGGGGGGGCTTGGTGAGCAGTTCTTC. The encoded protein is CASSLVAGGLGEQFF.

Only a few counts were recorded for this clonotype. V and J are TRBV4-2 and TRBJ2-5; TRBD2 aligns across 9 bases. The CDR3 consists of 16 residues. CDR1 and CDR2 (germline): LGHNA, YNFKEQ. V shed 2 bases, J shed 2 bases, and the junction held 6 bases outside the gene matches. The CDR3 here is CASSQSRGGEQETQYF. CDR3 bases: TGTGCCAGCAGCCAAAGCCGCGGGGGGGAACAAGAGACCCAGTACTTC.

The chain couples TRBV5-1 to TRBJ2-1; 8 bases map to TRBD1. The CDR3 loop spans 15 amino acids. Germline assignment: CDR1 SGHRS and CDR2 YFSETQ. The V and J ends lost 0 bases and 10 bases, in that order; junction bases with no gene match: 9. In nucleotides, the CDR3 is TGCGCCAGCAGCTTGGGACAGGGGCCCCACCGAGAGCAGTTCTTC. It specifies CASSLGQGPHREQFF. Complete variable domain (other parts from reference TRBV5-1 and TRBJ2-1): KAGVTQTPRYLIKTRGQQVTLSCSPISGHRSVSWYQQTPGQGLQFLFEYFSETQRNKGNFPGRFSGRQFSNSRSEMNVSTLELGDSALYLCASSLGQGPHREQFFGPGTRLTVL.

CDR3 protein: CASSVGREGSTDTQYF. CDR3 nucleotides: TGTGCCAGCAGCGTAGGGCGGGAAGGATCCACAGATACGCAGTATTTT. The J gene is TRBJ2-3, the V gene TRBV9; weak D call: TRBD2 (6 bases). The CDR3 has 16 amino acids. The ends were cut back, 0 bases at V and 2 bases at J, with 13 bases in the middle. Germline V CDR1 and CDR2: SGDLS, YYNGEE.